What follows are 28 T cell receptor beta chains derived from one specimen sequenced in a study of shared clonotypes between healthy human individuals. Sequencing used immunoSEQ multiplex PCR; TCRdb keeps in-frame clones, though not all of them. The table lists 1.4 million or so clones, 97% to 99% of them singletons. Sequencing was done on a sample of naive CD4+ T cells sorted from blood. Subset reported: CD45RA+ positively selected. These TCRs come from a man aged 25 to 40 in good health.

This clone was observed once. V and J are TRBV5-6 and TRBJ2-5; 10 bases match TRBD1. From germline, CDR1 is SGHDT and CDR2 YYEEEE. V lost 7 bases, J lost 4 bases, and 7 bases stayed unmatched. This CDR3 has 14 amino acids. DNA for the CDR3: TGTGCCAGCGGTGACAGGGGGCGGGTAGAGACCCAGTACTTC. It specifies CASGDRGRVETQYF.

This chain connects TRBV28 to TRBJ1-1; no clear D gene. The CDR3 length is 14 residues. The V gene lost 2 bases and the J gene lost 6 bases, with 13 bases spanning the gap. Germline CDR1 reads MDHEN; CDR2 reads SYDVKM. Written as DNA, the CDR3 is TGTGCCAGCAGTTTAGGAGGGAATGCCGCTGAAGCTTTCTTT. Amino acids: CASSLGGNAAEAFF.

The rearrangement uses TRBV30 and TRBJ2-7; D unclear. The CDR3 contains 11 residues. The ends were cut back, 3 bases at V and 4 bases at J, with 7 bases in the middle. In germline, CDR1 is GTSNPN, CDR2 SVGIG (reference sequence). Here the CDR3 DNA reads TGTGCCTGGAGCCGGGTATACGAGCAGTACTTC. Translation gives CAWSRVYEQYF.

V gene TRBV9 combines with J gene TRBJ2-1; D is unresolved. The CDR3 sequence is 14 residues long. Germline values: CDR1 SGDLS, CDR2 YYNGEE. Trimming took 0 bases from V and 6 from J, leaving 10 bases between them. This CDR3 is CASSVEQTRNEQFF. The CDR3 nucleotides read TGTGCCAGCAGCGTAGAACAGACTCGCAATGAGCAGTTCTTC.

The chain links TRBV11-2 to TRBJ2-2, with no clear D. V was clipped by 4 bases and J by 9 bases, with 18 bases between them. This CDR3 has 15 residues. Germline CDR1 SGHAT, CDR2 FQNNGV. As DNA, the CDR3 is TGTGCCAGCAGCTCGAAGAATAGGGTAGCCAGGGAGCTGTTTTTT. Translating gives CASSSKNRVARELFF.

The rearrangement uses TRBV5-4 and TRBJ2-7; D perhaps matches TRBD2 (6 bases). The V gene's germline CDR1 is SGHNT and CDR2 YYREEE (reference sequence). The CDR3 has 13 residues. V lost 1 base to trimming and J lost 6 bases, with 11 bases between them. For the CDR3, the DNA is TGTGCCAGCAGCTTGTTTAGGGGAGGCGAGCAGTACTTC. Its protein product is CASSLFRGGEQYF.

The gene calls are TRBV27 and TRBJ2-7; 8 bases are a match to TRBD1. Germline-derived CDR1 and CDR2 are MNHEY and SMNVEV (reference sequence). V lost 6 bases to trimming and J lost 0 bases; unmatched junction nucleotides: 16. CDR3 length: 18 residues. The CDR3 here is CASRTGGQRIGSSYEQYF. In nucleotides, the CDR3 is TGTGCCAGCAGAACAGGGGGACAGCGAATTGGGAGCTCCTACGAGCAGTACTTC.

Points on this clone: In the same sample, other DNA sequences code for this CDR3. This rearrangement joins TRBV18 to TRBJ2-3, with D hard to call. Trimming cost V 6 bases and J 0 bases, with 4 bases left between them. The CDR3 loop spans 12 amino acids. CDR1 is KGHSH and CDR2 is LQKENI in the germline V gene. The CDR3 reads CASSPSTDTQYF. CDR3 coding DNA: TGTGCCAGCTCTCCTAGCACAGATACGCAGTATTTT.

J is TRBJ2-2 and V is TRBV2; no clear D gene. The V gene's germline CDR1 is SNHLY and CDR2 FYNNEI. V shed 7 bases and J shed 7 bases, with 13 bases lying between them. The CDR3 runs 13 residues. CDR3 loop: CASTSNFGGELFF. CDR3 nucleotides: TGTGCCAGCACCAGTAATTTCGGCGGGGAGCTGTTTTTT.

CDR3 coding DNA: TGTGCCAGCAGCGCGGGGCAGGCCGGGGTGCTCGCCCTCTCCTACGAGCAGTACTTC. Encoded protein: CASSAGQAGVLALSYEQYF. The J gene is TRBJ2-7, the V gene TRBV7-9; possible D gene TRBD2, 6 bases. The ends were cut back, 5 bases at V and 0 bases at J, with 26 bases in the middle. The CDR3 is 19 residues long. Per germline, CDR1 SEHNR and CDR2 FQNEAQ (reference sequence).

This chain connects TRBV18 to TRBJ1-1; D possibly corresponds to TRBD1 (5 bases). Germline CDR1 KGHSH, CDR2 LQKENI. The CDR3 has 15 amino acids. The V end lost 3 bases, the J end lost 6 bases, and 17 bases lay between the germline ends. CDR3 DNA sequence: TGTGCCAGCTCACCGGGGCAGGCAATGGTCTCTGAAGCTTTCTTT. Protein: CASSPGQAMVSEAFF.

The CDR3 DNA follows: TGTGCCAGCAGCTTTACCCCCCTAGCGGGCACCACCTACGAGCAGTACTTC. Protein: CASSFTPLAGTTYEQYF. The chain recombines TRBV28 with TRBJ2-7; 8 bases line up with TRBD2. With V trimmed by 6 bases and J by 2 bases, 15 bases remained unmatched. The CDR3 length is 17 residues. Germline values: CDR1 MDHEN, CDR2 SYDVKM.

This chain joins TRBV27 and TRBJ1-1, with no clear D. Deletions cut 3 bases from V and 5 bases from J, with 10 bases between. This CDR3 is built from 13 residues. The germline gives CDR1 MNHEY, CDR2 SMNVEV (reference sequence). CDR3 region: CASSLLGETEAFF. In nucleotides, the CDR3 is TGTGCCAGCAGTTTGTTGGGTGAGACTGAAGCTTTCTTT.

The chain carries TRBV5-6 and TRBJ1-1; D not resolved. The ends were cut back, 2 bases at V and 0 bases at J, with 11 bases in the middle. CDR1 and CDR2 (germline): SGHDT, YYEEEE. The CDR3 length is 15 residues. The CDR3 bases are TGTGCCAGCAGCTTTCCCGAGACGGTGAACACTGAAGCTTTCTTT. It specifies CASSFPETVNTEAFF.

This chain's CDR3 is CASSPSYSQETQYF. DNA for the CDR3: TGTGCCAGCTCACCGTCATACAGCCAAGAGACCCAGTACTTC. The chain uses TRBV18 and TRBJ2-5; D unclear. V lost 3 bases and J 1 base, leaving 9 bases between the germline ends. This CDR3 is built from 14 residues. Germline assignment: CDR1 KGHSH and CDR2 LQKENI.

The J gene is TRBJ2-1, the V gene TRBV28; 15 bases line up with TRBD2. Trimming at V came to 2 bases and at J to 6 bases, leaving 5 bases not matched to a gene. The germline V gene has CDR1 MDHEN and CDR2 SYDVKM. The CDR3 runs to 17 residues. This CDR3 is CASSLTGLAGGRNEQFF. The CDR3, as DNA: TGTGCCAGCAGTTTAACGGGACTAGCGGGAGGACGCAATGAGCAGTTCTTC.

The CDR3 coding sequence is TGTGCCAGCAGTGAAGCGGGACTAGCGGGAGGACTGCCGTACTTC. It specifies CASSEAGLAGGLPYF. J is TRBJ2-7 and V is TRBV6-1, with 15 bases identical to TRBD2. CDR1 MNHNS and CDR2 SASEGT come from the germline V gene. The CDR3 has 15 residues. J gave up 12 bases and V 0 bases, and 6 bases lay outside the gene matches.

The chain couples TRBV5-1 to TRBJ2-1; D unresolved. The germline V gene encodes CDR1 SGHRS and CDR2 YFSETQ. The length of the CDR3 is 13 residues. V lost 2 bases, J lost 8 bases, and 11 bases lay in between. CDR3 residues: CASSFRVADEQFF. The CDR3 DNA follows: TGCGCCAGCAGCTTCCGAGTAGCCGATGAGCAGTTCTTC.

The V and J genes are TRBV28 and TRBJ2-5, with a possible D match to TRBD1 (6 bases). Germline loops: CDR1 MDHEN, CDR2 SYDVKM. V lost 8 bases and J lost 5, with 15 bases in between. The CDR3 loop spans 13 amino acids. The CDR3 sequence is CASRQASGETQYF. As DNA, the CDR3 is TGTGCCAGCCGACAGGCTTCGGGGGAGACCCAGTACTTC.

The J gene is TRBJ2-3, the V gene TRBV7-9, with TRBD2 identical over 9 bases. Germline V CDR1 and CDR2: SEHNR, FQNEAQ (reference sequence). Germline trimming cut 10 bases from V and 2 bases from J; bases unmatched to any gene: 7. The CDR3 consists of 14 residues. CDR3 region: CATATSGITDTQYF. CDR3 nucleotides: TGTGCCACCGCGACTAGCGGAATCACAGATACGCAGTATTTT.

The rearrangement uses TRBV27 and TRBJ1-1; D might be TRBD1 (5 bases). The CDR3 covers 15 residues. Germline loops: CDR1 MNHEY, CDR2 SMNVEV (reference sequence). V lost 5 bases, J lost 1 base, and 14 bases lay in between. The CDR3 sequence is CASSPTWGRNTEAFF. The CDR3 DNA follows: TGTGCCAGCAGTCCGACGTGGGGCCGGAACACTGAAGCTTTCTTT.

The count of this clone is one. The chain carries TRBV12-2 and TRBJ2-3. TRBV12-2 is deemed a pseudogene. The CDR3 has 17 residues. CDR3 DNA: TGTGCAAGTCGCTTAGCGGGCTGGACCCAACCCACAGATACGCAGTATTTT. Protein product: CASRLAGWTQPTDTQYF.

This clone is a singleton in its sample. V and J are TRBV6-4 and TRBJ2-2; 10 nucleotides match TRBD1. Germline-derived CDR1 and CDR2 are MRHNA and SNTAGT. CDR3 length: 14 amino acids. The ends lost 5 bases at V and 4 bases at J; junction bases unmatched: 1. This CDR3 reads CASSWTGGTGELFF. CDR3 in DNA: TGTGCCAGCAGTTGGACAGGGGGCACCGGGGAGCTGTTTTTT.

The chain joins TRBV21-1 to TRBJ2-3; TRBD1, as called in the table, went unchecked against the DNA. TRBV21-1 is a listed pseudogene. The CDR3 contains 14 residues. The CDR3 protein is CASSKDTGADTQYF. CDR3 DNA sequence: TGTGCCAGCAGCAAAGACACAGGGGCAGATACGCAGTATTTT.

J is TRBJ2-7 and V is TRBV6-1; 7 bases fit TRBD1. The CDR3 runs 15 residues. Germline V lookup: CDR1 MNHNS, CDR2 SASEGT. V lost 4 bases to trimming and J lost 2 bases; unmatched junction nucleotides: 8. CDR3 loop: CASSVVTGTPYEQYF. For the CDR3, the DNA is TGTGCCAGCAGTGTTGTGACAGGGACCCCCTACGAGCAGTACTTC.

This rearrangement joins TRBV7-9 to TRBJ2-1; 10 bases line up with TRBD2. From germline, CDR1 is SEHNR and CDR2 FQNEAQ (reference sequence). Unmatched junction bases numbered 2, after V lost 5 bases and J lost 7 bases. This CDR3 region has 13 residues. CDR3 bases: TGTGCCAGCAGCCGTAGCGGGAGGAATGAGCAGTTCTTC. Amino acid sequence: CASSRSGRNEQFF. The full variable domain, in which reference TRBV7-9 and TRBJ2-1 provide the parts outside the CDR3, is DTGVSQNPRHKITKRGQNVTFRCDPISEHNRLYWYRQTLGQGPEFLTYFQNEAQLEKSRLLSDRFSAERPKGSFSTLEIQRTEQGDSAMYLCASSRSGRNEQFFGPGTRLTVL.

V and J are TRBV19 and TRBJ2-3, with D unresolved. Trimming took off 0 bases at V and 2 bases at J, with 12 bases between the two ends. Germline CDR1 reads LNHDA; CDR2 reads SQIVND (reference sequence). This CDR3 is built from 16 residues. The CDR3 sequence: CASSIDLGSNTDTQYF. The CDR3 nucleotides are TGTGCCAGTAGTATAGATCTTGGGTCAAACACAGATACGCAGTATTTT. The variable domain in full, with the rest retrieved from reference TRBV19 and TRBJ2-3, is DGGITQSPKYLFRKEGQNVTLSCEQNLNHDAMYWYRQDPGQGLRLIYYSQIVNDFQKGDIAEGYSVSREKKESFPLTVTSAQKNPTAFYLCASSIDLGSNTDTQYFGPGTRLTVL.

The V gene is TRBV19, the J gene TRBJ2-7, with 9 bases fitting TRBD2. CDR1 is LNHDA, CDR2 SQIVND, per germline (reference sequence). This CDR3 has 15 residues. V lost 3 bases to trimming and J lost 2 bases; unmatched junction nucleotides: 5. CDR3 bases: TGTGCCAGTAGTATCGTGACTAGCGGACCCTACGAGCAGTACTTC. Encoded protein: CASSIVTSGPYEQYF.